A single sample is the source of the 13 T cell receptor beta chains below, sequenced in a study of naive and memory T cell subsets. The SP2 primer and nested alpha and beta constant region primers amplified ligated cDNA in four rounds. TCRdb re-analysed the 5' RACE reads in MiXCR, keeping a single row per CDR3 protein. In the table there are roughly 48,000 distinct CDR3 sequences, 4.7% of which are singletons. An oligonucleotide containing a UMI was ligated to the 3' end of TCR cDNA. These receptors came from a female donor in good health.

At least ten counts were recorded for this clonotype. V is TRBV27 and J is TRBJ2-3; TRBD2 might be the D (6 bases). Germline assignment: CDR1 MNHEY and CDR2 SMNVEV (reference sequence). This CDR3 contains 16 residues. Trimming stripped 1 base from V and 4 bases from J, with 15 bases between. CDR3 coding DNA: TGTGCCAGCAGTTTATTCGGGGGTCGAGTGGCAGATACGCAGTATTTT. Translating gives CASSLFGGRVADTQYF.

This clonotype was seen at least ten times. The chain joins TRBV29-1 to TRBJ2-4; D unresolved. Germline values: CDR1 SQVTM, CDR2 ANQGSEA. The CDR3 totals 14 residues. Trimming left V 5 bases short and J 2 bases short, with 13 bases between. DNA of the CDR3: TGCAGCGTTCGGGTTACTCTAACCAAAAACATTCAGTACTTC. Translated, it gives CSVRVTLTKNIQYF.

In this sample, this clonotype turned up a few times. The chain combines TRBV29-1 with TRBJ2-7; the match to TRBD2 covers 10 bases. J gave up 3 bases and V 5 bases, and 16 bases lay outside the gene matches. CDR1 is SQVTM, CDR2 ANQGSEA, per germline. This CDR3 contains 17 residues. The CDR3 DNA reads TGCAGCGTTTGGGACCACCTAGCGGGAGATACCTACTACGAGCAGTACTTC. It encodes CSVWDHLAGDTYYEQYF.

This clonotype was picked up many times. The chain combines TRBV20-1 with TRBJ2-7, with D maybe TRBD1 (5 bases). Germline V gene sequence: CDR1 DFQATT, CDR2 SNEGSKA (reference sequence). The CDR3 totals 13 residues. V shed 3 bases and J shed 2 bases, with 11 bases lying between them. CDR3 sequence: CSARVDRTYEQYF. The CDR3 nucleotides are TGCAGTGCTAGGGTAGACAGAACCTACGAGCAGTACTTC.

This clonotype was recorded many times. This chain connects TRBV10-3 to TRBJ2-1; TRBD2 matches at 7 bases. This CDR3 is built from 15 residues. V lost 6 bases to trimming and J lost 5 bases; unmatched junction nucleotides: 10. In germline, CDR1 is ENHRY, CDR2 SYGVKD. The CDR3 loop reads CAISLLASGNNEQFF. For the CDR3, the DNA is TGTGCCATCAGCCTCCTAGCGAGCGGGAACAATGAGCAGTTCTTC.

There are many counts of this clonotype. The genes are TRBV29-1 and TRBJ2-7; the match to TRBD1 covers 8 bases. J lost 1 base, V lost 7 bases, and 6 bases had no gene match. The CDR3 sequence is 13 residues long. CDR1 is SQVTM and CDR2 is ANQGSEA in the germline V gene. The DNA for the CDR3 is TGCAGCGCAGGACAGGGAAATTCCTACGAGCAGTACTTC. Its translation: CSAGQGNSYEQYF.

This clonotype was observed at least ten times. The chain couples TRBV12-3 or TRBV12-4 to TRBJ1-4; possibly TRBD1 for D (5 bases). This CDR3 has 13 amino acids. V dropped 9 bases and J dropped 5 bases, with 13 bases sitting between them. The CDR3 is CASRWGSNEKLFF. CDR3 DNA sequence: TGTGCCAGTAGGTGGGGCTCAAATGAAAAACTGTTTTTT.

The rearrangement links TRBV28 to TRBJ2-2, with D hard to call. V was trimmed by 2 bases and J by 3 bases, leaving 10 bases between them. The CDR3 contains 15 residues. Germline V gives CDR1 MDHEN, CDR2 SYDVKM. The CDR3 region is CASSLISYDTGELFF. Here the CDR3 DNA reads TGTGCCAGCAGTTTAATTAGTTATGACACCGGGGAGCTGTTTTTT.

This clonotype was observed many times. V and J are TRBV12-3 or TRBV12-4 and TRBJ1-2; D is unclear. V was clipped by 2 bases and J by 5 bases, with 9 bases between them. The length of the CDR3 is 13 residues. CDR3 amino acids: CASSLLGWYGYTF. The CDR3 DNA reads TGTGCCAGCAGTTTATTAGGATGGTATGGCTACACCTTC.

In this sample, this clonotype turned up many times. The chain couples TRBV20-1 to TRBJ2-3; 11 nucleotides agree with TRBD2. From germline, CDR1 is DFQATT and CDR2 SNEGSKA (reference sequence). V gave up 3 bases and J gave up 4 bases; unmatched junction bases: 6. This CDR3 spans 15 amino acids. In DNA form, the CDR3 reads TGCAGTGCTAGGGCACTAGCGGGAGTGGCAGATACGCAGTATTTT. The encoded protein is CSARALAGVADTQYF.

This clonotype showed up many times. The V and J genes are TRBV29-1 and TRBJ1-1; D remains ambiguous. Looked up from germline, CDR1 is SQVTM and CDR2 is ANQGSEA. Trimming cost V 5 bases and J 11 bases, with 15 bases left between them. The CDR3 runs to 11 residues. The CDR3 protein is CSVLVSNGAFF. The CDR3 DNA reads as TGCAGCGTTCTCGTATCAAACGGGGCTTTCTTT. Variable domain in full (rest from reference TRBV29-1 and TRBJ1-1): SAVISQKPSRDICQRGTSLTIQCQVDSQVTMMFWYRQQPGQSLTLIATANQGSEATYESGFVIDKFPISRPNLTFSTLTVSNMSPEDSSIYLCSVLVSNGAFFGQGTRLTVV.

As to this clonotype: A much more abundant neighbour one base away suggests this may be a read error. The V call is TRBV29-1, the J call TRBJ2-7, with 10 bases aligning to TRBD1. This CDR3 has 14 amino acids. V was pared by 5 bases and J by 8 bases, with 12 bases of the junction left unmatched. Germline CDR1 is SQVTM and CDR2 is ANQGSEA. The CDR3 reads CSVQPGQGTGKQYF. In DNA form, the CDR3 reads TGCAGCGTTCAACCGGGACAGGGGACCGGGAAGCAGTACTTC.

This clonotype occurred a few times. The V and J genes are TRBV27 and TRBJ1-3; the D gene is possibly TRBD1 (6 bases). Trimming removed 3 bases at V and 3 bases at J, with 6 bases between. Germline V gives CDR1 MNHEY, CDR2 SMNVEV (reference sequence). CDR3 size: 13 residues. CDR3 amino acids: CASSFRGGNTIYF. The DNA for the CDR3 is TGTGCCAGCAGTTTCAGGGGTGGAAACACCATATATTTT.